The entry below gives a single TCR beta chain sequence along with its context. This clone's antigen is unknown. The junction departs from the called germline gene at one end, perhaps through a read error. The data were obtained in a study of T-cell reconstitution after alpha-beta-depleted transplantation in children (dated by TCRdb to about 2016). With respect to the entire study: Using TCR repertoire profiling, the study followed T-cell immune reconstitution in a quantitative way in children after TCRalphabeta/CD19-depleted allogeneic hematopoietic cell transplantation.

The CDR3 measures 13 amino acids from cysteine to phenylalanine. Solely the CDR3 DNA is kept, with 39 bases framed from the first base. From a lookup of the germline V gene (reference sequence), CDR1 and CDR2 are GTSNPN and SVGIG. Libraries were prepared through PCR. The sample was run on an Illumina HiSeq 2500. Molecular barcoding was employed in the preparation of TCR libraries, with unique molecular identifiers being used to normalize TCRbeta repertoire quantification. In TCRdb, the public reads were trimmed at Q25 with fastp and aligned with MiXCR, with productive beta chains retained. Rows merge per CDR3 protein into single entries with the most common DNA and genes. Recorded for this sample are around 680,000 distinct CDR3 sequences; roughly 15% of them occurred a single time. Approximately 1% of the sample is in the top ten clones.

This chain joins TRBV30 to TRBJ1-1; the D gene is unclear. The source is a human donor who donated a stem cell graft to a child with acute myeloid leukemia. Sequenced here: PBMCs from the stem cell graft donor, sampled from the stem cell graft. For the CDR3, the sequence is CAWSVRENTEAFF. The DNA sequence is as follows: TGTGCCTGGAGTGTACGAGAGAACACTGAAGCGTTCTTT. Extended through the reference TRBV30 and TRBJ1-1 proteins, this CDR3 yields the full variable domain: SQTIHQWPATLVQPVGSPLSLECTVEGTSNPNLYWYRQAAGRGLQLLFYSVGIGQISSEVPQNLSASRPQDRQFILSSKKLLLSDSGFYLCAWSVRENTEAFFGQGTRLTVV.